Presented here are 20 T cell receptor beta chains from one specimen sequenced in a study of cytotoxic CD8 clonotypes in ibrutinib-treated CLL. TCRdb's copy holds only in-frame clones and misses some; the assay was immunoSEQ multiplex PCR. The sample has over 25,000 clones; more than 75% are singletons. This specimen consisted of PBMCs, obtained after 36 months of ibrutinib treatment. The source is a human donor with chronic lymphocytic leukemia.

The rearrangement uses TRBV13 and TRBJ1-2; 9 positions match TRBD1. Looked up from germline, CDR1 is PRHDT and CDR2 is FYEKMQ (reference sequence). Trimming cost V 0 bases and J 7 bases; bases outside gene matches: 3. CDR3 length equals 14 residues. CDR3 nucleotides: TGTGCCAGCAGCTTAGGACAGGGGGCGCGTGGCTACACCTTC. It yields the protein CASSLGQGARGYTF. The whole variable domain, remainder taken from reference TRBV13 and TRBJ1-2, is AAGVIQSPRHLIKEKRETATLKCYPIPRHDTVYWYQQGPGQDPQFLISFYEKMQSDKGSIPDRFSAQQFSDYHSELNMSSLELGDSALYFCASSLGQGARGYTFGSGTRLTVV.

The V gene is TRBV18, the J gene TRBJ2-7; 7 positions agree with TRBD1. This CDR3 is 12 amino acids long. CDR1 and CDR2 from the germline V gene are KGHSH and LQKENI. With V trimmed by 1 base and J by 7 bases, 1 base remained unmatched. In nucleotides, the CDR3 is TGTGCCAGCTCACCACAACAGGGGGAGCAGTACTTC. Residues: CASSPQQGEQYF.

A single count supports this clone. The J gene is TRBJ2-7, the V gene TRBV6-5; 7 nucleotides align to TRBD2. V shed 2 bases and J 0 bases; nucleotides not matched to a gene: 4. Germline V gene lookup returns CDR1 MNHEY and CDR2 SVGAGI. This CDR3 spans 15 amino acids. This CDR3 is CASSYGGGTSYEQYF. The CDR3 DNA reads as TGTGCCAGCAGTTACGGGGGGGGGACCTCCTACGAGCAGTACTTC.

This chain uses TRBV19 with TRBJ2-1; 10 nucleotides align to TRBD2. The CDR3 consists of 15 residues. Germline-derived CDR1 and CDR2 are LNHDA and SQIVND (reference sequence). Germline trimming cut 6 bases from V and 5 bases from J; bases unmatched to any gene: 7. DNA of the CDR3: TGTGCCAGTAGCTCTCTAGCGGGGGTAAACAATGAGCAGTTCTTC. This encodes CASSSLAGVNNEQFF.

The chain uses TRBV10-3 and TRBJ2-7; TRBD1 might be the D (6 bases). Germline V gene sequence: CDR1 ENHRY, CDR2 SYGVKD. Deletions cut 4 bases from V and 3 bases from J, with 13 bases between. This CDR3 contains 14 residues. The CDR3 nucleotides read TGTGCCATCAGTGGGACAGTCGAGGGCTACGAGCAGTACTTC. It is translated as CAISGTVEGYEQYF.

The sample holds one count of this clone. V is TRBV7-8 and J is TRBJ1-2; D possibly corresponds to TRBD1 (5 bases). The CDR3 contains 14 residues. Germline CDR1 reads SGHVS; CDR2 reads FQNEAQ. The germline V and J ends were trimmed by 5 bases and 8 bases, with 18 bases remaining between them. The CDR3 region has the DNA TGTGCCAGCAGCCCCGGGGGGGGGAGATGGGGCTACACCTTC. Its translation: CASSPGGGRWGYTF.

This clone was recorded at least ten times. CDR3: CSAIQWGSGNTIYF. The CDR3 bases are TGCAGCGCGATCCAATGGGGCTCTGGAAACACCATATATTTT. V gene TRBV29-1 combines with J gene TRBJ1-3, with D hard to call. Trimming cost V 7 bases and J 0 bases, with 13 bases left between them. Germline-derived CDR1 and CDR2 are SQVTM and ANQGSEA. The CDR3 contains 14 residues.

The rearrangement links TRBV7-9 to TRBJ2-5, with TRBD1 matching 8 bases. The CDR3 covers 14 residues. Germline CDR1 is SEHNR and CDR2 is FQNEAQ (reference sequence). The ends lost 3 bases at V and 4 bases at J; junction bases unmatched: 4. This chain's CDR3 is CASSFPGQGETQYF. The CDR3 region has the DNA TGTGCCAGCAGCTTCCCCGGACAGGGAGAGACCCAGTACTTC.

This chain uses TRBV2 with TRBJ2-2; D remains ambiguous. Germline-derived CDR1 and CDR2 are SNHLY and FYNNEI. Trimming stripped 7 bases from V and 4 bases from J, with 13 bases between. This CDR3 is 14 amino acids long. The DNA for the CDR3 is TGTGCCAGCATCCGAGGAACTACCACCGGGGAGCTGTTTTTT. Protein sequence: CASIRGTTTGELFF.

V gene TRBV27 combines with J gene TRBJ2-1, with a tentative D call TRBD2 (6 bases). The CDR3 spans 15 residues. The V gene's germline CDR1 is MNHEY and CDR2 SMNVEV (reference sequence). V lost 3 bases and J lost 8, with 17 bases in between. DNA for the CDR3: TGTGCCAGCAGTTTTGCCCCGCCGGGAGCCCATGAGCAGTTCTTC. Translation gives CASSFAPPGAHEQFF.

This chain links TRBV27 with TRBJ1-2, with 7 bases aligning to TRBD1. The V segment lost 5 bases and the J segment 2 bases; nucleotides outside the gene matches: 14. CDR3 size: 17 residues. Germline V gives CDR1 MNHEY, CDR2 SMNVEV (reference sequence). CDR3 sequence reads: CASSNYQGGLLNYGYTF. CDR3 bases: TGTGCCAGCAGTAATTATCAGGGGGGGTTGTTGAACTATGGCTACACCTTC.

The chain has TRBV29-1 and TRBJ2-5, with 11 positions matching TRBD2. The CDR3 is made up of 14 amino acids. V shed 7 bases, J shed 5 bases, and the junction held 9 bases outside the gene matches. Germline V lookup: CDR1 SQVTM, CDR2 ANQGSEA. CDR3 sequence reads: CSAWTSGWTETQYF. CDR3 sequence (DNA): TGCAGCGCCTGGACTAGCGGGTGGACGGAGACCCAGTACTTC. The full variable domain, completed using reference TRBV29-1 and TRBJ2-5, is SAVISQKPSRDICQRGTSLTIQCQVDSQVTMMFWYRQQPGQSLTLIATANQGSEATYESGFVIDKFPISRPNLTFSTLTVSNMSPEDSSIYLCSAWTSGWTETQYFGPGTRLLVL.

The chain is built from TRBV19 and TRBJ1-6; D perhaps matches TRBD1 (6 bases). The CDR3 contains 14 residues. Trimming removed 6 bases from V and 7 bases from J, with 13 bases in between. The germline CDR1 and CDR2 sequences are LNHDA and SQIVND (reference sequence). CDR3 loop: CASRGGTPNSPLHF. CDR3 DNA: TGTGCCAGTAGGGGGGGCACTCCAAATTCACCCCTCCACTTT.

The genes are TRBV2 and TRBJ2-7; D remains unclear. The V end lost 2 bases, the J end lost 2 bases, and 10 bases lay between the germline ends. Germline assignment: CDR1 SNHLY and CDR2 FYNNEI. The length of the CDR3 is 14 residues. CDR3: CASSEPPGAYEQYF. The CDR3, as DNA: TGTGCCAGCAGTGAACCCCCGGGTGCCTACGAGCAGTACTTC.

The rearrangement uses TRBV7-7 and TRBJ1-4; a weak D match, TRBD1 (6 bases). CDR1 and CDR2 (germline): SSHAT, FNYEAQ (reference sequence). The CDR3 has 15 residues. Trimming shortened V by 5 bases and J by 1 base, and 11 bases separated the two germline ends. The CDR3 DNA follows: TGTGCCAGCAGCCCGCCGGACAGAACTAATGAAAAACTGTTTTTT. It is translated as CASSPPDRTNEKLFF.

This sequence joins TRBV5-1 and TRBJ2-1, with D possibly matching TRBD2 (6 bases). CDR3 size: 17 residues. V lost 0 bases to trimming and J lost 2 bases, with 15 bases between them. The germline V gene encodes CDR1 SGHRS and CDR2 YFSETQ. This CDR3 is CASSLVGGRGPYNEQFF. The DNA of the CDR3 is TGCGCCAGCAGCTTGGTGGGGGGAAGGGGACCCTACAATGAGCAGTTCTTC. Full variable domain (remainder filled in from reference TRBV5-1 and TRBJ2-1): KAGVTQTPRYLIKTRGQQVTLSCSPISGHRSVSWYQQTPGQGLQFLFEYFSETQRNKGNFPGRFSGRQFSNSRSEMNVSTLELGDSALYLCASSLVGGRGPYNEQFFGPGTRLTVL.

The chain joins TRBV29-1 to TRBJ1-1; TRBD1 matches at 7 bases. Germline loops: CDR1 SQVTM, CDR2 ANQGSEA. With V trimmed by 6 bases and J by 2 bases, 9 bases remained unmatched. This CDR3 region has 14 residues. Here the CDR3 DNA reads TGCAGCGTCCTGTTCGGGACAGATAACACTGAAGCTTTCTTT. This sequence encodes CSVLFGTDNTEAFF.

This chain joins TRBV19 and TRBJ1-2, with 7 bases fitting TRBD1. V was pared by 5 bases and J by 8 bases, with 8 bases of the junction left unmatched. The CDR3 loop spans 13 amino acids. Per the germline V gene, CDR1 is LNHDA and CDR2 is SQIVND (reference sequence). CDR3 in DNA: TGTGCCAGTAGTTTCAGGGGGTTCGGAGGCTACACCTTC. Protein product: CASSFRGFGGYTF.

The chain joins TRBV4-1 to TRBJ2-3, with D perhaps given as TRBD1 or TRBD2 (5 bases each). Germline loops: CDR1 MGHRA, CDR2 YSYEKL. The CDR3 is 16 amino acids. Trimming shortened V by 0 bases and J by 4 bases, and 14 bases separated the two germline ends. The CDR3 is CASSQDQWGYADTQYF. CDR3 sequence (DNA): TGCGCCAGCAGCCAAGATCAGTGGGGGTACGCAGATACGCAGTATTTT.

The V gene is TRBV6-1, the J gene TRBJ1-4; 7 nucleotides line up with TRBD1. The V gene's germline CDR1 is MNHNS and CDR2 SASEGT. Trimming took 6 bases from V and 10 from J; bases not matched to a gene: 8. CDR3 length equals 13 residues. The CDR3, as DNA: TGTGCCAGCAGCCGGGACAGCGAGGGAAAACTGTTTTTT. Its protein is CASSRDSEGKLFF.